Listed below are T cell receptor beta chains from one sample, sequenced in a study of identical twins. TCRdb redid the calling of the 5' RACE reads with MiXCR, one entry per CDR3 protein. This sample has 450,000 or so distinct CDR3 sequences, with 12% to 15% found just once. These data were likewise used in another study, on yellow fever vaccine responses in identical twins.

Material: CD4+ T cells sorted from blood. The receptors derive from a woman younger than 30 in good health. CDR3s include the opening cysteine and the closing phenylalanine or tryptophan. D genes are given only for firm matches. Clone sizes are given selectively: once, few, many, or a class where the clone is expanded.

D	size	V	J	DNA	CDR3
TRBD2	NA	TRBV10-3	TRBJ2-3	TGTGCCATCGGGCGGCGCGCGGGGGGGCCCACAGATACGCAGTATTTT	CAIGRRAGGPTDTQYF
TRBD1	few	TRBV4-1	TRBJ2-5	TGCGCCAGCAGCCAAGAGGGACAGGGGGCGAAGACCCAGTACTTC	CASSQEGQGAKTQYF
NA	few	TRBV29-1	TRBJ2-1	TGCAGCGCAACCCTAGACAGGGAGCAGTTCTTC	CSATLDREQFF
TRBD1	NA	TRBV27	TRBJ2-1	TGTGCCAGTACGACAGGGGTACACAATGAGCAGTTCTTC	CASTTGVHNEQFF
NA	NA	TRBV12-3/TRBV12-4	TRBJ1-1	TGTGCCAGCAGTTTGACGGGGGCAATGGCTGAAGCTTTCTTT	CASSLTGAMAEAFF
NA	few	TRBV14	TRBJ2-4	TGTGCCAGCAGCCTAGGAGCCCAGCTAGCCAAAAACATTCAGTACTTC	CASSLGAQLAKNIQYF
TRBD1	many	TRBV5-1	TRBJ2-5	TGCGCCAGCAGCTCAGGACAGGACCAGACCCAGTACTTC	CASSSGQDQTQYF
TRBD2	NA	TRBV12-3/TRBV12-4	TRBJ2-7	TGTGCCCGCAGTTTAGCGTCCACAGGGCTAGCGGGGTTTAACGAGCAGTACTTC	CARSLASTGLAGFNEQYF
NA	NA	TRBV10-1	TRBJ2-7	TGCGCCAGCAGTGAGCTGGACAACGAGCAGTACTTC	CASSELDNEQYF
TRBD1	few	TRBV28	TRBJ2-4	TGTGCCAGCAGTCACACCCGGGACAGGGGGATCCTTCGTCAGAACATTCAGTACTTC	CASSHTRDRGILRQNIQYF
TRBD2	NA	TRBV15	TRBJ2-1	TGTGCCACCAGCAGAGATAAGGTGGCGGGAGGCAATGAGCAGTTCTTC	CATSRDKVAGGNEQFF
TRBD1	many	TRBV7-9	TRBJ2-3	TGTGCCAGCAGTTTAGGACAGGGGACCACAGATACGCAGTATTTT	CASSLGQGTTDTQYF
NA	many	TRBV3-1	TRBJ2-3	TGTGCCAGCAGCCGTGGAGATACGCAGTATTTT	CASSRGDTQYF
TRBD2	NA	TRBV7-9	TRBJ2-5	TGTGCCAGCAGCTTCTCCGGCGGGAGTGGAGAGACCCAGTACTTC	CASSFSGGSGETQYF
NA	few	TRBV28	TRBJ1-2	TGTGCCAGCAGCAACCGGCCCGCTTATGGCTACACCTTC	CASSNRPAYGYTF
NA	few	TRBV29-1	TRBJ2-1	TGCAGCGCCCCCCTTCAGGGGGGCGTTGAGCAGTTCTTC	CSAPLQGGVEQFF
NA	NA	TRBV7-6	TRBJ1-6	TGTGCCAGCAGCTTAGATCCAGTCGGCGCACCCCTCCACTTT	CASSLDPVGAPLHF
TRBD2	NA	TRBV10-3	TRBJ2-2	TGTGCCATCACTAGCGGCGCGAACACCGGGGAGCTGTTTTTT	CAITSGANTGELFF
TRBD2	few	TRBV7-2	TRBJ2-1	TGTGCCAGCAGCTCCATTAGCGGGAGCAGTAACAATGATGAGCAGTTCTTC	CASSSISGSSNNDEQFF
TRBD1	many	TRBV6-2/TRBV6-3	TRBJ2-2	TGTGCCAGCAGTTCCCCGGGACAGGGAACCGGGGAGCTGTTTTTT	CASSSPGQGTGELFF
NA	NA	TRBV12-3/TRBV12-4	TRBJ1-4	TGTGCCAGCAGTTTAGACCGGGCTACAACTAATGAAAAACTGTTTTTT	CASSLDRATTNEKLFF
TRBD2	few	TRBV27	TRBJ2-7	TGTGCCAGTAAAGCGGGAGTAGGGTACGAGCAGTACTTC	CASKAGVGYEQYF
NA	many	TRBV29-1	TRBJ2-3	TGCAGCCCCATAAGTGGTAATACGCAGTATTTT	CSPISGNTQYF
TRBD2	few	TRBV6-1	TRBJ2-7	TGTGCCAGCACCATGACTAGCTTTGAGATCCACGAGCAGTACTTC	CASTMTSFEIHEQYF
NA	few	TRBV11-2	TRBJ1-1	TGTGCCAGCAGCTCCCGCCGTGACACTGAAGCTTTCTTT	CASSSRRDTEAFF
NA	many	TRBV12-3/TRBV12-4	TRBJ2-1	TGTGCCAGCAGTCCCCTTAGCGGCCGCTCCTACAATGAGCAGTTCTTC	CASSPLSGRSYNEQFF
NA	many	TRBV7-2	TRBJ2-2	TGTGCCAGCAGTCTACCGCAAGGGGGGACCGGGGAGCTGTTTTTT	CASSLPQGGTGELFF
NA	NA	TRBV7-9	TRBJ2-7	TGTGCCAGCAGCTTAAAGACAGGCCATTTATCCTACGAGCAGTACTTC	CASSLKTGHLSYEQYF
TRBD1	many	TRBV2	TRBJ2-7	TGTGCCAGCAGGAGGGACAGGGGCTACGAGCAGTACTTC	CASRRDRGYEQYF
TRBD2	NA	TRBV6-5	TRBJ2-3	TGTGCCAGCAGTTACCCTACCAGCACTAGCGGGAGGCCAGATACGCAGTATTTT	CASSYPTSTSGRPDTQYF
NA	NA	TRBV6-1	TRBJ2-1	TGTGCCAGCAGTGATCCGGGGTGGTACAATGAGCAGTTCTTC	CASSDPGWYNEQFF
TRBD2	few	TRBV10-3	TRBJ2-1	TGTGCCTCCTCCCGTGGGGGGGGAGCCTACAATGAGCAGTTCTTC	CASSRGGGAYNEQFF
TRBD2	NA	TRBV2	TRBJ2-4	TGTGCCAGCAGTGACCCTAGCGGGAGGGGAAACATTCAGTACTTC	CASSDPSGRGNIQYF
TRBD2	few	TRBV7-9	TRBJ2-7	TGTGCCAGCAGCGCCCTAGCGGGCCCCTACGAGCAGTACTTC	CASSALAGPYEQYF
TRBD1	many	TRBV10-3	TRBJ2-1	TGTGCCATCAGATCGACAGGGGTGAATGAGCAGTTCTTC	CAIRSTGVNEQFF
TRBD1	many	TRBV7-2	TRBJ2-1	TGTGCCAGCAGCTTAGCTGGTAGGGGACAGGGGAGATACAATGAGCAGTTCTTC	CASSLAGRGQGRYNEQFF
NA	NA	TRBV10-3	TRBJ2-5	TGTGCCATCAGTGATTACCGAAGGGAAGAGACCCAGTACTTC	CAISDYRREETQYF
NA	NA	TRBV14	TRBJ2-2	TGTGCCAGCAGCGATCTTAGGGCGGGCTTCGGGGAGCTGTTTTTT	CASSDLRAGFGELFF
NA	NA	TRBV6-1	TRBJ2-7	TGTGCCAGCACGGAGGGGCGTGAGCAGTACTTC	CASTEGREQYF
NA	NA	TRBV5-1	TRBJ2-3	TGCGCCAGCAGCCCACCGAATCAAGGATACACAGATACGCAGTATTTT	CASSPPNQGYTDTQYF
NA	few	TRBV14	TRBJ2-1	TGTGCCAGCAGCCAAGGGGCTGAGCAGTTCTTC	CASSQGAEQFF
NA	few	TRBV11-2	TRBJ2-7	TGTGCCAGCAGCCCCCGGGTCCGAAGCTCCTACGAGCAGTACTTC	CASSPRVRSSYEQYF
TRBD2	few	TRBV11-2	TRBJ2-4	TGTGCCAGCAGCTTAGCGGGAGGGTCCAAAAACATTCAGTACTTC	CASSLAGGSKNIQYF
NA	NA	TRBV3-1	TRBJ2-2	TGTGCCAGCAGCCAAGGGATCATCGCCACCGGGGAGCTGTTTTTT	CASSQGIIATGELFF
TRBD1	NA	TRBV5-1	TRBJ1-1	TGCGCCAGCAGCTTGTCAGGGGGGATAAACACTGAAGCTTTCTTT	CASSLSGGINTEAFF
NA	NA	TRBV7-2	TRBJ2-2	TGTGCCAGCAGCTTAACCGGGTTGGGCGTCGGGGAGCTGTTTTTT	CASSLTGLGVGELFF
NA	few	TRBV7-9	TRBJ1-1	TGTGCCAGCAGAACCGGGACGGGGAACACTGAAGCTTTCTTT	CASRTGTGNTEAFF
TRBD2	NA	TRBV6-5	TRBJ2-1	TGTGCCAGCAGTTACTCTAGCGGGGGGGCCACGTACAATGAGCAGTTCTTC	CASSYSSGGATYNEQFF
NA	few	TRBV6-1	TRBJ2-7	TGTGCCAGCAGCCGCCGAGATCGGACAGGGAGGGTCGGCGAGCAGTACTTC	CASSRRDRTGRVGEQYF